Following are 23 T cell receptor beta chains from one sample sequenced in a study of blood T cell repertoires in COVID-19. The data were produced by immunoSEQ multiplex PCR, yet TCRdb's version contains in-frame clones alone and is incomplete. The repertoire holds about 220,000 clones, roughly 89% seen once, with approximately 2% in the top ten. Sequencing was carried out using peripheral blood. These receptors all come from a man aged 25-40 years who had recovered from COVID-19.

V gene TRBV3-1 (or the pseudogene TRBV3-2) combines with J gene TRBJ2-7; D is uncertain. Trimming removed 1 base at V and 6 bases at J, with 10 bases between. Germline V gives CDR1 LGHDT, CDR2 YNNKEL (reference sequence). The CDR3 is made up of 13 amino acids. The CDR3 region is CASSQARGSEQYF. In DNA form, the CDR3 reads TGTGCCAGCAGCCAAGCCCGAGGTAGCGAGCAGTACTTC.

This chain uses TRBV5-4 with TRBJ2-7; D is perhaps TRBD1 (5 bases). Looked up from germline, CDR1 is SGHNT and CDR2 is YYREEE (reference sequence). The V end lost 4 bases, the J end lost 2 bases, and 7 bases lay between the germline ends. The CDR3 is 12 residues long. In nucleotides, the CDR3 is TGTGCCAGCAGCCTGGACACCTACGAGCAGTACTTC. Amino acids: CASSLDTYEQYF. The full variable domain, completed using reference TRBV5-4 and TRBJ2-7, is ETGVTQSPTHLIKTRGQQVTLRCSSQSGHNTVSWYQQALGQGPQFIFQYYREEENGRGNFPPRFSGLQFPNYSSELNVNALELDDSALYLCASSLDTYEQYFGPGTRLTVT.

This CDR3 is CASSIPLGRGEVDQPQHF. The CDR3 nucleotides are TGTGCCAGTAGTATACCCCTGGGGAGAGGGGAGGTCGATCAGCCCCAGCATTTT. V is TRBV19 and J is TRBJ1-5; possibly TRBD1 for D (5 bases). The CDR3 is made up of 18 amino acids. V was pared by 2 bases and J by 5 bases, with 22 bases between. Germline CDR1 is LNHDA and CDR2 is SQIVND (reference sequence).

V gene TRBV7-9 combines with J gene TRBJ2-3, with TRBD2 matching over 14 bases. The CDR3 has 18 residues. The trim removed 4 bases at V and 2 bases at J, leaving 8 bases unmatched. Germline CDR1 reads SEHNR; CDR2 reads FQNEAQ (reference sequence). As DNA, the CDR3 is TGTGCCAGCAGCTCCCTACTGACTAGCGGGGGGGTCACAGATACGCAGTATTTT. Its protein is CASSSLLTSGGVTDTQYF.

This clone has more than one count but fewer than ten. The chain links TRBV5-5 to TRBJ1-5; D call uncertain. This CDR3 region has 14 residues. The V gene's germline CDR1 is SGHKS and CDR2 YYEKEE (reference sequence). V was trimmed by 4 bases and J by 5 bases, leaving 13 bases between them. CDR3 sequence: CASSHAHGHQPQHF. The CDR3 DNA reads TGTGCCAGCAGCCATGCGCACGGTCATCAGCCCCAGCATTTT.

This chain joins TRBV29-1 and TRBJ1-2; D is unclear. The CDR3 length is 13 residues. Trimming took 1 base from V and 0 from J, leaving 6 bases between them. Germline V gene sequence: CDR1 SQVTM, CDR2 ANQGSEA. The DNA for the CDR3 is TGCAGCGTTGAAGGTGTAGCTAACTATGGCTACACCTTC. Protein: CSVEGVANYGYTF.

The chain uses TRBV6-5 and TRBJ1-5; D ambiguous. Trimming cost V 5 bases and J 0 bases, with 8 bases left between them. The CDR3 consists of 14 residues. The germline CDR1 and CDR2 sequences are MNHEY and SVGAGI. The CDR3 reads CASSLQISNQPQHF. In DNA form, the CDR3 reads TGTGCCAGCAGTCTCCAGATTAGCAATCAGCCCCAGCATTTT.

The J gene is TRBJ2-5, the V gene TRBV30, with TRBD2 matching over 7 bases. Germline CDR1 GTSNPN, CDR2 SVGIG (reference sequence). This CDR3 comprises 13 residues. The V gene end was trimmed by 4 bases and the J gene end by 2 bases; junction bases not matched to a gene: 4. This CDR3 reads CAWKVAGQETQYF. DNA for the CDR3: TGTGCCTGGAAGGTAGCGGGTCAAGAGACCCAGTACTTC.

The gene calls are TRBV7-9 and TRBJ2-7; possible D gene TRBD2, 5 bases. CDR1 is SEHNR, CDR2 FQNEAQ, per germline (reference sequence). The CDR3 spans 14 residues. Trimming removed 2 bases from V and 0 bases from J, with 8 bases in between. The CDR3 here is CASSLQEDSYEQYF. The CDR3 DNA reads TGTGCCAGCAGCTTACAGGAGGACTCCTACGAGCAGTACTTC.

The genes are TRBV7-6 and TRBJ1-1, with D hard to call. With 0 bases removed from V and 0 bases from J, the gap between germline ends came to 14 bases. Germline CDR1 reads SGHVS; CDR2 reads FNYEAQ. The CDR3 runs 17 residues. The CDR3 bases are TGTGCCAGCAGCTTAGCGCAACGGGTCATTATGAACACTGAAGCTTTCTTT. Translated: CASSLAQRVIMNTEAFF.

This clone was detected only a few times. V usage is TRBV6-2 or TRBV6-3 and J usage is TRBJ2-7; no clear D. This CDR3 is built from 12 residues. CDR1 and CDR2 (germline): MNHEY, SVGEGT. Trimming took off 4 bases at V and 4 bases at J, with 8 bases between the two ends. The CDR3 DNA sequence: TGTGCCAGCAGTTCATTCAGGTACGAGCAGTACTTC. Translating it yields CASSSFRYEQYF.

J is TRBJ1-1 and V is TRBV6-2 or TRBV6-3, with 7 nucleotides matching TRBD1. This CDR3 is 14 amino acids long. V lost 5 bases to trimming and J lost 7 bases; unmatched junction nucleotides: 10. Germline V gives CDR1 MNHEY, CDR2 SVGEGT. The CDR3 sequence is CASSPHRGPFEAFF. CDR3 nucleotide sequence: TGTGCCAGCAGTCCCCACAGGGGACCCTTTGAAGCTTTCTTT.

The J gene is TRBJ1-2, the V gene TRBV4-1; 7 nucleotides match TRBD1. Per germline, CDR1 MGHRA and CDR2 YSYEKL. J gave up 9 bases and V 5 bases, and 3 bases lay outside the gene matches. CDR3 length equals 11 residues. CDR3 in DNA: TGCGCCAGCAGCATACAGGGGAGCTACACCTTC. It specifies CASSIQGSYTF.

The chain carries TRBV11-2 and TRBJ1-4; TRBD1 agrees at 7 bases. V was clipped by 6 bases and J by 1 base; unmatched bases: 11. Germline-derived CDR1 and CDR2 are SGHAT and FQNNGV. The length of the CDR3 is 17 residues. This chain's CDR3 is CASSWDTGEETNEKLFF. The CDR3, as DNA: TGTGCCAGCAGTTGGGACACAGGGGAAGAAACTAATGAAAAACTGTTTTTT. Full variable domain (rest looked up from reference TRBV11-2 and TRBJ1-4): EAGVAQSPRYKIIEKRQSVAFWCNPISGHATLYWYQQILGQGPKLLIQFQNNGVVDDSQLPKDRFSAERLKGVDSTLKIQPAKLEDSAVYLCASSWDTGEETNEKLFFGSGTQLSVL.

Here the CDR3 reads CATLATGNQLKYF. For the CDR3, the DNA is TGTGCCACCCTGGCCACCGGGAATCAATTGAAGTACTTC. The V gene is TRBV12-3 or TRBV12-4, the J gene TRBJ2-7; TRBD2 might be the D (5 bases). V lost 10 bases and J 11 bases, leaving 24 bases between the germline ends. CDR3 length: 13 residues.

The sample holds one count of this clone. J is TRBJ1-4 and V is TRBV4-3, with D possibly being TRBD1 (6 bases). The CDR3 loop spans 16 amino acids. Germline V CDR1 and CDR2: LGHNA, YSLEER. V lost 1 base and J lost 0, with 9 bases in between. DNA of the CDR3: TGCGCCAGCAGCCAAGCCAGGGGTGCAACTAATGAAAAACTGTTTTTT. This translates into CASSQARGATNEKLFF.

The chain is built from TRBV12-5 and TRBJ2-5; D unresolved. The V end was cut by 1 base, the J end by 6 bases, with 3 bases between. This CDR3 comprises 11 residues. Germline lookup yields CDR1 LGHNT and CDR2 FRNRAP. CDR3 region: CASGLGQTQYF. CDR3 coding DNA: TGTGCTAGTGGTTTGGGGCAGACCCAGTACTTC.

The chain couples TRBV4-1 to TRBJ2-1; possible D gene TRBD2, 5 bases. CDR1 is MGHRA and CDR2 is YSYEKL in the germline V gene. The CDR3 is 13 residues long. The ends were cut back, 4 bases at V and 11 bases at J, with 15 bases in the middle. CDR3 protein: CASSRSAWEQQFF. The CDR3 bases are TGCGCCAGCAGCCGGAGTGCCTGGGAGCAGCAGTTCTTC.

CDR3 nucleotide sequence: TGCGCCAGCAGTGAGTCGGGCAGGGTCATCCACAATGAGCAGTTCTTC. Its translation is CASSESGRVIHNEQFF. The rearrangement links TRBV10-1 to TRBJ2-1; weak D call: TRBD1 (5 bases). CDR1 WNHNN and CDR2 SYGVQD come from the germline V gene (reference sequence). The V gene lost 0 bases and the J gene lost 5 bases, with 14 bases spanning the gap. The CDR3 loop spans 16 amino acids.

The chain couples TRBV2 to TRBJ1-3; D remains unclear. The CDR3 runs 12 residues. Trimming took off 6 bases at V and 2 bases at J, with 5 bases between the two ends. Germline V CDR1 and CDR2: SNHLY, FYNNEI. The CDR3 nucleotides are TGTGCCAGCAGCAGGACTGGAAACACCATATATTTT. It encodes CASSRTGNTIYF.

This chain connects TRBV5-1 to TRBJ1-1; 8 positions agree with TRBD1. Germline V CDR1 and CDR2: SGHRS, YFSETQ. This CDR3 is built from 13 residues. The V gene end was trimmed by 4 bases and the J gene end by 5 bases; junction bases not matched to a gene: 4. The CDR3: CASSATGGTEAFF. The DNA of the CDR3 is TGCGCCAGCAGCGCAACAGGGGGGACTGAAGCTTTCTTT. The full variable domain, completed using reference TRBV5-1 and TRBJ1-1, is KAGVTQTPRYLIKTRGQQVTLSCSPISGHRSVSWYQQTPGQGLQFLFEYFSETQRNKGNFPGRFSGRQFSNSRSEMNVSTLELGDSALYLCASSATGGTEAFFGQGTRLTVV.

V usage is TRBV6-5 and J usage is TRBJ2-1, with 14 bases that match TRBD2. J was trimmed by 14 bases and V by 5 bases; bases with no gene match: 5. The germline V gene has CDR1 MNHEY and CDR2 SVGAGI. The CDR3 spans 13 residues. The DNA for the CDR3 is TGTGCCAGCAGTCAGGGACTAGCGGGAGTTAAGTTCTTC. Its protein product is CASSQGLAGVKFF.

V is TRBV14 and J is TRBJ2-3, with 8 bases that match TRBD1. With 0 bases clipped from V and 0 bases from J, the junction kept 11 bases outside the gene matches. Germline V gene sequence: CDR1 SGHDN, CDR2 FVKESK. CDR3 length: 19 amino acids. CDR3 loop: CASSQEMGDRRFSTDTQYF. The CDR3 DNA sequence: TGTGCCAGCAGCCAAGAGATGGGGGACAGGCGATTTAGCACAGATACGCAGTATTTT. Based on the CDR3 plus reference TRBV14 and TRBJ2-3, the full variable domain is EAGVTQFPSHSVIEKGQTVTLRCDPISGHDNLYWYRRVMGKEIKFLLHFVKESKQDESGMPNNRFLAERTGGTYSTLKVQPAELEDSGVYFCASSQEMGDRRFSTDTQYFGPGTRLTVL.